The present entry profiles one TCR beta chain with its context. The authors ran a second PCR of 7 to 11 cycles using a sample-barcoded 5' primer and a J-beta primer mix. TCRdb re-called the 5' RACE reads through MiXCR, storing one row per CDR3 protein. The table lists 600,000 to 800,000 distinct CDR3 sequences, more than 45% of them singletons, with roughly 14% in the top ten. This specimen comes from a study of blood T cells in healthy people across ages. V was shortened by 7 bases and J by 6 bases, with 15 bases between the two germline ends. The CDR3 extends over 14 amino acids. Germline-derived CDR1 and CDR2 are MNHEY and SVGAGI.

The TCR sequence derives from a woman of 80 years or more in good health. Sequencing was done on a sample of blood. The rearrangement links TRBV6-5 to TRBJ2-2, with D possibly TRBD2 on 5 matching bases. The CDR3 DNA follows: TGTGCCAGCATGCGGGCTCGATCTGCCGGGGAGCTGTTTTTT. Translating it yields CASMRARSAGELFF.